These 10 T cell receptor beta chains share one sample of origin, sequenced in a study of cytomegalovirus exposure and HLA in healthy donors. In the PCR, 60 Vbeta and 13 Jbeta primers were used. The repertoire was sequenced with immunoSEQ multiplex PCR; TCRdb's copy has only in-frame clones and lacks some. Of more than 150,000 clones in the sample, more than 75% were seen once. The sample taken for sequencing was PBMCs. Receptor source: a woman aged 18-30 years in good health and CMV-seronegative.

V gene TRBV6-1 combines with J gene TRBJ2-3; no firm D call. CDR3 length: 15 residues. Germline lookup yields CDR1 MNHNS and CDR2 SASEGT. V was clipped by 7 bases and J by 0 bases, with 14 bases between them. The CDR3 coding sequence is TGTGCCAGCACGGCGGAAATTCCTAGCACAGATACGCAGTATTTT. Amino acids: CASTAEIPSTDTQYF.

The rearrangement links TRBV14 to TRBJ2-3; D gene ambiguous. V lost 3 bases and J lost 6, with 10 bases in between. CDR3 size: 13 residues. The germline CDR1 and CDR2 sequences are SGHDN and FVKESK. The CDR3 loop reads CASSHPAADTQYF. The CDR3 nucleotides read TGTGCCAGCAGCCACCCGGCAGCGGATACGCAGTATTTT.

V usage is TRBV7-9 and J usage is TRBJ2-3; the D gene is possibly TRBD1 (6 bases). V gave up 1 base and J gave up 6 bases, with 23 bases separating them. This CDR3 is built from 18 residues. CDR1 SEHNR and CDR2 FQNEAQ come from the germline V gene (reference sequence). In DNA form, the CDR3 reads TGTGCCAGCAGCTTAGGGACCCACCGGGACAAGGGAAGGGATACGCAGTATTTT. Translation: CASSLGTHRDKGRDTQYF.

The chain couples TRBV18 to TRBJ1-2; no firm D call. There are 11 residues in the CDR3. Deletions cut 5 bases from V and 6 bases from J, with 7 bases between. Germline CDR1 is KGHSH and CDR2 is LQKENI. The CDR3 DNA follows: TGTGCCAGCTCAGGGCAAAATGGCTACACCTTC. Translating gives CASSGQNGYTF.

The chain couples TRBV7-2 to TRBJ2-1, with 7 bases identical to TRBD2. Trimming removed 1 base from V and 4 bases from J; junction bases left unmatched: 16. This CDR3 spans 19 amino acids. Germline V gives CDR1 SGHTA, CDR2 FQGNSA. The CDR3 sequence: CASSLVSGRALGGYNEQFF. The DNA for the CDR3 is TGTGCCAGCAGCTTAGTCAGTGGGAGGGCCCTTGGGGGATACAATGAGCAGTTCTTC.

The gene calls are TRBV5-1 and TRBJ2-7, with a tentative D call TRBD1 (7 bases). The CDR3 has 15 amino acids. V shed 1 base and J shed 5 bases, with 16 bases lying between them. Germline V CDR1 and CDR2: SGHRS, YFSETQ. The CDR3 nucleotides read TGCGCCAGCAGCTTGTTTGGCAGGGGGGACGACGAGCAGTACTTC. Its protein is CASSLFGRGDDEQYF.

This rearrangement joins TRBV7-8 to TRBJ2-1; 9 bases map to TRBD1. The CDR3 covers 14 residues. The J segment lost 8 bases and the V segment lost 2 bases, leaving 4 bases of the junction unmatched. Looked up from germline, CDR1 is SGHVS and CDR2 is FQNEAQ. CDR3 bases: TGTGCCAGCAGCTTAATGACAGGGGGGGATGAGCAGTTCTTC. It translates to CASSLMTGGDEQFF.

The rearrangement links TRBV28 to TRBJ2-4; 9 bases line up with TRBD1. Germline trimming cut 8 bases from V and 2 bases from J; bases unmatched to any gene: 4. This CDR3 spans 14 amino acids. Germline assignment: CDR1 MDHEN and CDR2 SYDVKM. DNA for the CDR3: TGTGCCAGCGGACAGGGGTGGACCAAAAACATTCAGTACTTC. It codes for CASGQGWTKNIQYF. Variable domain in full (rest from reference TRBV28 and TRBJ2-4): DVKVTQSSRYLVKRTGEKVFLECVQDMDHENMFWYRQDPGLGLRLIYFSYDVKMKEKGDIPEGYSVSREKKERFSLILESASTNQTSMYLCASGQGWTKNIQYFGAGTRLSVL.

The rearrangement links TRBV19 to TRBJ2-2; D is ambiguous. This CDR3 region has 13 residues. V dropped 3 bases and J dropped 8 bases, with 10 bases sitting between them. Germline V CDR1 and CDR2: LNHDA, SQIVND (reference sequence). In DNA, the CDR3 is TGTGCCAGTAGTATCGTTCCGTTGGGGGAGCTGTTTTTT. Amino acid sequence: CASSIVPLGELFF. Together with reference TRBV19 and TRBJ2-2, the CDR3 gives the full variable domain: DGGITQSPKYLFRKEGQNVTLSCEQNLNHDAMYWYRQDPGQGLRLIYYSQIVNDFQKGDIAEGYSVSREKKESFPLTVTSAQKNPTAFYLCASSIVPLGELFFGEGSRLTVL.

The chain couples TRBV7-9 to TRBJ1-5; TRBD1 aligns across 7 bases. After removal of 1 base from V and 2 bases from J, the junction contained 8 bases not matched to a gene. The CDR3 covers 17 residues. The germline CDR1 and CDR2 sequences are SEHNR and FQNEAQ (reference sequence). The CDR3 sequence is CASSLGVGGDGNQPQHF. The CDR3 region has the DNA TGTGCCAGCAGCTTAGGGGTAGGGGGCGATGGCAATCAGCCCCAGCATTTT.